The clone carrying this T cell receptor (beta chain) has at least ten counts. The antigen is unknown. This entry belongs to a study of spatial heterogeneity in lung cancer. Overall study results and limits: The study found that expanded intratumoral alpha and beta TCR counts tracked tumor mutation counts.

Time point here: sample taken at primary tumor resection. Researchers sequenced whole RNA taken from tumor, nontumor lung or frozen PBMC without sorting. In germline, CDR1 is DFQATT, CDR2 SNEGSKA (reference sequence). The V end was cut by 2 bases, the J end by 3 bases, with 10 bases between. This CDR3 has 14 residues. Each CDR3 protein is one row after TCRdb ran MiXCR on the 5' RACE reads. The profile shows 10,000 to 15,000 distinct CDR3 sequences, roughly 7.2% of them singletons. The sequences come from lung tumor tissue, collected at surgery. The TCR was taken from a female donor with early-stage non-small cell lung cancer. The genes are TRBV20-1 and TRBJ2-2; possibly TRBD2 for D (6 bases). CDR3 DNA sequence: TGCAGTGCTAGACCCGGGGGACACACCGGGGAGCTGTTTTTT. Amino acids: CSARPGGHTGELFF.